This T cell receptor (beta chain) was retrieved from a study of blood T cell repertoires in COVID-19 (dated by TCRdb to the early 2020s). Describing the broader study: Samples from collaborators originated in the United States, Italy and Spain and spanned both the acute and convalescent phases of COVID-19. The samples were drawn from two sources: the first 160 participants of the ongoing ImmuneRACE study, and 1,000 to 1,500 subjects contributed by 6 global collaborators. Where available, HLA class I and class II types were taken from metadata supplied by the sample provider and were not determined by assay-based typing. The dataset comprised deeply sampled blood TCRbeta repertoires from subjects exposed to, actively infected with, or recovered from COVID-19. The repertoires were released in a freely available public database intended as a resource for research on the immune response to SARS-CoV-2. The material from the prospective study consisted of cDNA or gDNA derived from T cells, B-cell-depleted T cells, or PBMCs. The sample metadata nearly always contained a de-identified subject ID, COVID-19 status, age in years and sex. Broader findings and caveats from the paper: The quantity of clinical and demographic metadata differed by source and by participant and was supplied without curation.

The collaborating institutions used their own protocols to collect whole blood in K2EDTA tubes. Collaborator samples were shipped for TCRbeta analysis as frozen whole blood, isolated PBMCs, or DNA extracted from either sample type. The immunoSEQ Assay, a bias-controlled multiplex PCR, was used to amplify TCRbeta CDR3 regions from genomic DNA. Processing in the source paper ran as follows. The number of nucleated cells in each sample was estimated from the amplification of reference gene primers within the assay. To quantify the absolute abundance of each unique TCRbeta CDR3 rearrangement, sequence reads were collapsed and filtered. For each sample, productive Simpson clonality was calculated as the square root of Simpson's diversity index across productive rearrangements. Held by TCRdb, this immuneACCESS table contains in-frame sequences only and omits some clones. Under half of the omission traces to an unresolved V gene where checked; the cause of the rest is unknown. D and trimming come from the DNA, and the V and J calls and clone size come from that table. In all, the sample holds around 230,000 clones, and around 85% of those were seen once. The ten largest make up approximately 9.4% of the sample.

With respect to this clone: Its antigen target is currently unknown. Nothing much larger sits one base from this clone, and base qualities are not available.

The CDR3 numbers 15 residues from cysteine through phenylalanine. Only the CDR3 DNA stays, 45 bases, in frame from base 1. For CDR1 and CDR2, the germline V gene lists SNHLY and FYNNEI. Ends trimmed: V by 1 base, J by 5 bases; bases unmatched to a gene: 3. This TCR was recovered from a woman older than 75 with acute or convalescent COVID-19. Input material: peripheral blood. The V and J genes are TRBV2 and TRBJ2-2; 8 middle bases align to TRBD1. CDR3 protein: CASSEGYRGTGELFF. The nucleotide sequence reads TGTGCCAGCAGTGAAGGGTACAGGGGGACCGGGGAGCTGTTTTTT.